This T cell receptor beta chain emerged from a study of blood T cell repertoires in COVID-19. Overall study: Samples of COVID-19 (acute and convalescent) were obtained from the United States, Italy and Spain.

The germline CDR1 and CDR2 sequences are ENHRY and SYGVKD. The CDR3 runs to 13 residues. V lost 3 bases and J 5 bases, leaving 8 bases between the germline ends. In the original workflow: Quantification of nucleated cells was approximated via reference gene primer amplification. Using immunoSEQ multiplex PCR, the repertoire was profiled, and TCRdb retains in-frame clones only, with some absent. That table supplies the V and J calls and clone size; D and trimming were determined from the DNA. This sample has 65,000 or so clones, with approximately 83% found just once. Recruited during active infection, patients (from Seattle) were subsequently followed longitudinally. With respect to this clone: This sample also contains other DNA sequences that code for the same CDR3.

Sequenced: peripheral blood. This receptor was obtained from a man aged 25-40 years with COVID-19, enrolled during active disease. V gene TRBV10-3 combines with J gene TRBJ1-5; no reliable D call. CDR3 in amino acids: CAISEEDDQPQHF. The CDR3 region has the DNA TGTGCCATCAGTGAAGAGGATGATCAGCCCCAGCATTTT.